A single TCR beta chain is shown here with its context. Other DNA sequences within the sample encode an identical CDR3. This record comes from a study of shared clonotypes between healthy human individuals. Authors' data handling: Filtering differed since immunoSEQ provided only junctions, with no quality scores. Repertoires were generated with immunoSEQ multiplex PCR, while TCRdb's copy carries only in-frame clones and drops some. The V and J calls and clone size were taken over from that table, and D and trimming were inferred from the DNA. The sample has about 450,000 clones, 79% seen once; the top ten hold 13%. Sequencing was performed on PBMCs. This clonotype was sampled from a woman aged 40 to 50 in good health. Some clones in this sample may be carry-over from other donors' samples.

The CDR3 loop is CASSLGRGSYEQYF. CDR3 DNA: TGTGCCAGCAGCTTAGGGCGGGGATCCTACGAGCAGTACTTC. The chain combines TRBV7-9 with TRBJ2-7; a possible D gene is TRBD2 (6 bases). Between the trimmed V and J ends, which lost 1 base and 1 base, there was a span of 8 bases. Per the germline V gene, CDR1 is SEHNR and CDR2 is FQNEAQ (reference sequence). The CDR3 totals 14 residues. Drawing the rest from reference TRBV7-9 and TRBJ2-7, the complete variable domain is DTGVSQNPRHKITKRGQNVTFRCDPISEHNRLYWYRQTLGQGPEFLTYFQNEAQLEKSRLLSDRFSAERPKGSFSTLEIQRTEQGDSAMYLCASSLGRGSYEQYFGPGTRLTVT.